This T cell receptor beta chain came from a study of cytomegalovirus exposure and HLA in healthy donors. While unrecorded immune exposures were likely, the donors were nominally healthy when sampled. Germline V gene sequence: CDR1 SGHTA, CDR2 FQGTGA. Trimming left V 5 bases short and J 8 bases short, with 21 bases between. The length of the CDR3 is 15 residues. The study, taken as a whole, reports: Analysis performed later found more than 15,000 TCR beta sequences associated with HLA alleles at 0.05 false discovery rate. In a later analysis, productive TCRs from donors in an Asian-associated ancestry cluster reportedly carried fewer N-insertions than the cohort mean.

As for this clone: Its matching antigen is unknown.

The PCR employed 60 Vbeta primers together with 13 Jbeta primers. Profiling relied on immunoSEQ multiplex PCR, and the TCRdb table lists in-frame clones only, not all of them. The table lists some 170,000 clones, around 85% of them singletons, with about 4.6% in the top ten. The J gene is TRBJ1-2, the V gene TRBV7-3, with D perhaps TRBD1 (5 bases). The sequence derives from a man in his forties or fifties in good health and CMV-seronegative. What was sequenced was PBMCs. CDR3 sequence (DNA): TGTGCCAGCAGCCGAGGACCGGGGGAGGGAGACGGCTACACCTTC. Protein product: CASSRGPGEGDGYTF.